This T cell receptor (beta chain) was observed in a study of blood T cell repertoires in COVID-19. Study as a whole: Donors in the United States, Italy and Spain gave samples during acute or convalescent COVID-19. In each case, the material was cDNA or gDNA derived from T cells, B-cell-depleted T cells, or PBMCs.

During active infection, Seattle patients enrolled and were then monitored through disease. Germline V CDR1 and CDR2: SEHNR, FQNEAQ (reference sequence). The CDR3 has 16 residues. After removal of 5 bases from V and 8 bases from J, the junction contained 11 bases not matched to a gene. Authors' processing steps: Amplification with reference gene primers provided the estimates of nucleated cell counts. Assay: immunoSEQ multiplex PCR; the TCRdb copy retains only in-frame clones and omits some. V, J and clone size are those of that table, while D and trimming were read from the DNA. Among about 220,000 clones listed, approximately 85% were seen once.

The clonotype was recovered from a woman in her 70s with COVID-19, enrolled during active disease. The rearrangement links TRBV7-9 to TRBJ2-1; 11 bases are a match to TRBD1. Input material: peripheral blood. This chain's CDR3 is CASSNRIGTGGHEQFF. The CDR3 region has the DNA TGTGCCAGCAGCAACCGAATAGGGACAGGGGGTCATGAGCAGTTCTTC.